The 25 T cell receptor beta chains below were found in one sample sequenced in a study of T cell responses to AZD1222 COVID-19 vaccine. Profiled with immunoSEQ multiplex PCR; TCRdb holds only in-frame clones, not every one. This sample yields about 120,000 clones, of which roughly 90% are seen a single time; around 1.6% belongs to the top ten. The material sequenced was peripheral blood, taken on day 0 of AZD1222 vaccination. Source of these receptors: an adult in good health.

The rearrangement links TRBV6-5 to TRBJ1-2; 9 bases map to TRBD1. V was clipped by 5 bases and J by 8 bases; unmatched bases: 12. The length of the CDR3 is 15 residues. CDR1 is MNHEY and CDR2 is SVGAGI in the germline V gene. CDR3 region: CASSPTGGLDSGYTF. Written as DNA, the CDR3 is TGTGCCAGCAGTCCCACAGGGGGCCTAGATTCCGGCTACACCTTC.

Only one count was recorded for this clone. This chain connects TRBV27 to TRBJ2-1, with D possibly being TRBD1 (5 bases). V was clipped by 1 base and J by 5 bases, with 18 bases between them. The CDR3 totals 17 residues. Germline assignment: CDR1 MNHEY and CDR2 SMNVEV (reference sequence). CDR3 in DNA: TGTGCCAGCAGTTTATTACCTCCATTTGACAGTAACAATGAGCAGTTCTTC. Translating it yields CASSLLPPFDSNNEQFF.

The chain's CDR3 is CASSLESNQPQHF. Here the CDR3 DNA reads TGTGCCAGCAGCTTAGAAAGCAATCAGCCCCAGCATTTT. The rearrangement uses TRBV7-9 and TRBJ1-5; D not resolved. Germline V CDR1 and CDR2: SEHNR, FQNEAQ (reference sequence). V shed 1 base and J shed 1 base, with 2 bases lying between them. The CDR3 sequence is 13 residues long.

The chain combines TRBV19 with TRBJ1-1, with D perhaps matching TRBD1 (5 bases). CDR1 is LNHDA and CDR2 is SQIVND in the germline V gene (reference sequence). The ends were cut back, 6 bases at V and 6 bases at J, with 11 bases in the middle. CDR3 size: 12 residues. The CDR3 sequence is CASSRDLSEAFF. The DNA of the CDR3 is TGTGCCAGTAGCCGGGACCTCTCTGAAGCTTTCTTT.

V is TRBV3-1 (or the pseudogene TRBV3-2) and J is TRBJ2-1, with a weak D call TRBD2 (6 bases). The CDR3 runs to 14 residues. The V gene's germline CDR1 is LGHDT and CDR2 YNNKEL (reference sequence). The V end was cut by 1 base, the J end by 7 bases, with 11 bases between. For the CDR3, the DNA is TGTGCCAGCAGCCAAGCGGGCAGCGGGAATGAGCAGTTCTTC. It translates to CASSQAGSGNEQFF.

V is TRBV5-6 and J is TRBJ1-2; D possibly corresponds to TRBD1 (6 bases). V was trimmed by 5 bases and J by 6 bases, leaving 14 bases between them. The length of the CDR3 is 13 residues. CDR1 is SGHDT and CDR2 is YYEEEE in the germline V gene. CDR3 nucleotide sequence: TGTGCCAGCAGTAAGCTGGCAGGGGATGGCTACACCTTC. Its translation is CASSKLAGDGYTF.

This clone was counted only a few times. The chain has TRBV2 and TRBJ1-5, with no clear D. V lost 4 bases, J lost 3 bases, and 7 bases lay in between. CDR3 length: 13 amino acids. Germline-derived CDR1 and CDR2 are SNHLY and FYNNEI. CDR3 DNA sequence: TGTGCCAGCAGTGCCCAGGCCAATCAGCCCCAGCATTTT. This sequence encodes CASSAQANQPQHF.

The rearrangement uses TRBV2 and TRBJ2-2; D unresolved. The germline V gene has CDR1 SNHLY and CDR2 FYNNEI. Deletions cut 2 bases from V and 7 bases from J, with 5 bases between. The CDR3 extends over 12 amino acids. CDR3 sequence reads: CASSERFGELFF. The CDR3 region has the DNA TGTGCCAGCAGTGAACGGTTCGGGGAGCTGTTTTTT.

The chain links TRBV5-1 to TRBJ1-1; D perhaps matches TRBD1 (5 bases). The CDR3 spans 14 residues. CDR1 is SGHRS and CDR2 is YFSETQ in the germline V gene. V was shortened by 0 bases and J by 3 bases, with 9 bases between the two germline ends. The CDR3 loop is CASSLEGGDTEAFF. CDR3 nucleotide sequence: TGCGCCAGCAGCTTGGAGGGAGGGGACACTGAAGCTTTCTTT.

The chain is built from TRBV5-4 and TRBJ1-1, with 8 bases fitting TRBD1. The CDR3 is 14 residues long. Losses at the gene ends were 2 bases for V and 3 bases for J; bases not matched to a gene: 3. Germline CDR1 SGHNT, CDR2 YYREEE (reference sequence). CDR3 loop: CASSLDRGDTEAFF. CDR3 DNA sequence: TGTGCCAGCAGCTTAGACAGGGGTGACACTGAAGCTTTCTTT. Looking up the rest from reference TRBV5-4 and TRBJ1-1 gives the full variable domain: ETGVTQSPTHLIKTRGQQVTLRCSSQSGHNTVSWYQQALGQGPQFIFQYYREEENGRGNFPPRFSGLQFPNYSSELNVNALELDDSALYLCASSLDRGDTEAFFGQGTRLTVV.

This chain uses TRBV3-1 (or the pseudogene TRBV3-2) with TRBJ2-7; TRBD2 aligns across 9 bases. This CDR3 has 18 residues. The V gene's germline CDR1 is LGHDT and CDR2 YNNKEL (reference sequence). V shed 1 base, J shed 2 bases, and the junction held 12 bases outside the gene matches. The CDR3 sequence is CASSQASGTFGLAYEQYF. CDR3 coding DNA: TGTGCCAGCAGCCAAGCTAGCGGGACCTTCGGGCTCGCCTACGAGCAGTACTTC.

The J gene is TRBJ1-2, the V gene TRBV5-1; D remains ambiguous. The CDR3 has 17 residues. The V gene's germline CDR1 is SGHRS and CDR2 YFSETQ. The germline V and J ends were trimmed by 0 bases and 5 bases, with 20 bases remaining between them. The CDR3 DNA sequence: TGCGCCAGCAGCTTGGACGGCCAATATCCACCTAGTTATGGCTACACCTTC. Translation gives CASSLDGQYPPSYGYTF.

This clone was observed a few times. The CDR3 nucleotides are TGCGCCAGCAGCCTTGCGGAACCGGGACCCCCGGAGGGCTACACCTTC. Its protein product is CASSLAEPGPPEGYTF. This chain uses TRBV5-1 with TRBJ1-2; tentatively, D is TRBD1 (5 bases). With 4 bases removed from V and 8 bases from J, the gap between germline ends came to 24 bases. The CDR3 consists of 16 residues. Germline lookup yields CDR1 SGHRS and CDR2 YFSETQ.

This sequence joins TRBV5-4 and TRBJ2-7; possible D gene TRBD2, 5 bases. V was pared by 4 bases and J by 7 bases, with 15 bases between. The germline V gene has CDR1 SGHNT and CDR2 YYREEE (reference sequence). This CDR3 comprises 13 residues. This chain's CDR3 is CASSDFTGGEQYF. CDR3 sequence (DNA): TGTGCCAGCAGCGACTTTACTGGCGGGGAGCAGTACTTC.

The rearrangement uses TRBV6-5 and TRBJ1-2; D call uncertain. CDR3 length equals 14 residues. CDR1 and CDR2 from the germline V gene are MNHEY and SVGAGI. V shed 5 bases and J shed 2 bases, with 12 bases lying between them. CDR3 sequence reads: CASSPWTSNYGYTF. The CDR3 coding sequence is TGTGCCAGCAGTCCCTGGACGTCCAACTATGGCTACACCTTC.

The genes are TRBV6-5 and TRBJ2-3; 8 positions match TRBD1. Per germline, CDR1 MNHEY and CDR2 SVGAGI. The CDR3 is 15 amino acids. J was trimmed by 4 bases and V by 6 bases; bases with no gene match: 9. In DNA form, the CDR3 reads TGTGCCAGCAGGGTATGGACAGGGTTGGCAGATACGCAGTATTTT. Its translation is CASRVWTGLADTQYF.

The CDR3 here is CASSIDHRQGQPQHF. The DNA for the CDR3 is TGTGCCAGTAGTATCGACCACAGACAGGGTCAGCCCCAGCATTTT. This chain joins TRBV19 and TRBJ1-5; 7 nucleotides line up with TRBD1. The J segment lost 6 bases and the V segment lost 3 bases, leaving 8 bases of the junction unmatched. The CDR3 is 15 amino acids. Germline CDR1 reads LNHDA; CDR2 reads SQIVND (reference sequence).

To note about this clone: Because the CDR3's place on the DNA is in doubt, the DNA is left out and the CDR3 is given as listed by TCRdb. The chain is built from TRBV14 and TRBJ1-1. The CDR3 region is 14 residues in length, termini included. CDR1 and CDR2 (germline): SGHDN, FVKESK. Here the CDR3 reads CASSPFGSDTEAFF.

The gene calls are TRBV7-8 and TRBJ1-2; no clear D gene. The CDR3 has 13 residues. V shed 5 bases and J shed 7 bases, with 14 bases lying between them. The germline V gene encodes CDR1 SGHVS and CDR2 FQNEAQ. The DNA for the CDR3 is TGTGCCAGCAGCCATAGGGCACGCGCTGGCTACACCTTC. Translating it yields CASSHRARAGYTF.

The chain has TRBV7-7 and TRBJ1-6, with D possibly matching TRBD1 (6 bases). The CDR3 contains 16 residues. The V and J ends lost 2 bases and 4 bases respectively, with 12 bases between them. In germline, CDR1 is SSHAT, CDR2 FNYEAQ (reference sequence). This CDR3 reads CASSLNPGQYNSPLHF. In nucleotides, the CDR3 is TGTGCCAGCAGCTTAAATCCGGGACAATATAATTCACCCCTCCACTTT. Full variable domain (outside the CDR3, taken from reference TRBV7-7 and TRBJ1-6): GAGVSQSPRYKVTKRGQDVTLRCDPISSHATLYWYQQALGQGPEFLTYFNYEAQPDKSGLPSDRFSAERPEGSISTLTIQRTEQRDSAMYRCASSLNPGQYNSPLHFGNGTRLTVT.

The count of this clone is one. This chain joins TRBV9 and TRBJ2-2, with D perhaps TRBD2 (5 bases). This CDR3 has 13 residues. The ends were cut back, 6 bases at V and 3 bases at J, with 9 bases in the middle. From germline, CDR1 is SGDLS and CDR2 YYNGEE. Here the CDR3 DNA reads TGTGCCAGCAAGAGGGATTACACCGGGGAGCTGTTTTTT. Protein sequence: CASKRDYTGELFF. The full variable domain, in which reference TRBV9 and TRBJ2-2 provide the parts outside the CDR3, is DSGVTQTPKHLITATGQRVTLRCSPRSGDLSVYWYQQSLDQGLQFLIQYYNGEERAKGNILERFSAQQFPDLHSELNLSSLELGDSALYFCASKRDYTGELFFGEGSRLTVL.

This clone has just one count. The V call is TRBV4-1, the J call TRBJ1-5; D might be TRBD1 (6 bases). This CDR3 region has 16 residues. Germline lookup yields CDR1 MGHRA and CDR2 YSYEKL. Trimming cost V 3 bases and J 5 bases, with 17 bases left between them. The CDR3 loop is CASSQTLDSGYQPQHF. The CDR3 nucleotides read TGCGCCAGCAGCCAGACCTTGGACAGCGGATATCAGCCCCAGCATTTT.

The chain has TRBV19 and TRBJ1-2; maybe TRBD1 (5 bases). The V end was cut by 6 bases, the J end by 6 bases, with 14 bases between. CDR1 and CDR2 from the germline V gene are LNHDA and SQIVND (reference sequence). This CDR3 comprises 13 residues. The CDR3 reads CASSMTVFNGYTF. CDR3 in DNA: TGTGCCAGTAGCATGACAGTTTTCAATGGCTACACCTTC.

This rearrangement joins TRBV3-1 (or the pseudogene TRBV3-2) to TRBJ1-3, with D uncertain. Trimming took off 4 bases at V and 1 base at J, with 5 bases between the two ends. The CDR3 has 13 residues. The germline gives CDR1 LGHDT, CDR2 YNNKEL (reference sequence). The CDR3 nucleotides read TGTGCCAGCAGCCCGTCTTCTGGAAACACCATATATTTT. Amino acid sequence: CASSPSSGNTIYF.

This rearrangement joins TRBV12-3 or TRBV12-4 to TRBJ1-5; D possibly corresponds to TRBD1 (5 bases). Trimming cost V 9 bases and J 4 bases, with 13 bases left between them. This CDR3 comprises 13 residues. CDR3: CASLMGGNQPQHF. The CDR3 nucleotides are TGTGCCAGTCTCATGGGGGGAAATCAGCCCCAGCATTTT.